There are many counts of the clone carrying this TCR beta chain. The CDR3 consists of 16 residues. The germline V and J ends were trimmed by 2 bases and 0 bases, with 13 bases remaining between them. The germline gives CDR1 SGHTA, CDR2 FQGNSA. This entry comes from a study of glioma-infiltrating T cells. Using RNA template, CDR3s of TCR alpha and beta were amplified with iRepertoire arm-PCR. One-step reverse transcription and amplification started from approximately 100-400 ng of tissue mRNA or PBMC total RNA. In TCRdb, the multiplex PCR reads were re-called with MiXCR into one record per CDR3 protein. In the table there are around 190,000 distinct CDR3 sequences, 32% of which are singletons.

Sequenced material: glioma tissue, nonneoplastic brain tissue, or PBMCs (not recorded which). V gene TRBV7-2 combines with J gene TRBJ1-2; D uncertain. The origin of this receptor is a human donor with low-grade glioma or glioblastoma, undergoing nonglioma brain surgery, or in good health (not recorded which). The chain's CDR3 is CASSLFGTGANYGYTF. The CDR3 nucleotides read TGTGCCAGCAGCTTATTTGGTACGGGAGCTAACTATGGCTACACCTTC.